What follows is one TCR beta chain and its context. Antigen specificity is unknown. This record comes from a study of T cell responses to AZD1222 COVID-19 vaccine. V was clipped by 1 base and J by 7 bases, with 10 bases between them. CDR3 length equals 13 residues. The germline V gene encodes CDR1 LNHDA and CDR2 SQIVND (reference sequence). General study findings and limits: Vaccination with two AZD1222 doses was followed by a rise in Spike-specific TCR breadth and depth.

Libraries were prepared by immunoSEQ multiplex PCR; TCRdb keeps only in-frame clonotypes and omits some of them. This sample carries fewer than 130,000 clones, over 85% of them seen once, and the ten largest clones take 2% to 2.5%. The rearrangement joins TRBV19 to TRBJ1-2, with D tentatively TRBD1 (5 bases). The sample in question was peripheral blood, obtained on day 0 of AZD1222 vaccination. The source of this sequence is an adult in good health. The DNA for the CDR3 is TGTGCCAGTAGTATAGCAGGGATCCGTGGCTACACCTTC. Translation gives CASSIAGIRGYTF.